The 3 T cell receptor beta chains reported below all come from one sample, sequenced in a study of shared clonotypes between healthy human individuals. Positively selected for CCR7, the CD45RO-negative cells used as naive CD8 cells excluded terminally differentiated effector memory CD45RA+ cells. Generated by immunoSEQ multiplex PCR, the TCRdb table keeps only in-frame clones and is missing some. The sample lists 660,000 or so clones; 95% to 97% were seen once. Sequencing was performed on naive CD8+ T cells sorted from blood. The receptors were gathered from a woman aged 25 to 39 in good health.

This sequence joins TRBV19 and TRBJ1-2, with 7 bases matching TRBD1. CDR1 and CDR2 (germline): LNHDA, SQIVND (reference sequence). Trimming at V came to 5 bases and at J to 6 bases, leaving 6 bases not matched to a gene. The CDR3 loop spans 13 amino acids. The CDR3 DNA reads TGTGCCAGTAGTCTTGGGACAGCAAATGGCTACACCTTC. Its protein is CASSLGTANGYTF.

This clone was counted a single time. This chain links TRBV19 with TRBJ2-7, with TRBD1 matching over 12 bases. Per the germline V gene, CDR1 is LNHDA and CDR2 is SQIVND (reference sequence). V dropped 10 bases and J dropped 2; count of bases not matched to a gene: 9. The CDR3 is 15 amino acids. CDR3 protein: CATGQGAIQAYEQYF. The CDR3 DNA sequence: TGTGCCACGGGACAGGGGGCGATTCAGGCCTACGAGCAGTACTTC.

As to this clone: The same CDR3 is also encoded by other DNA sequences in this sample. The gene calls are TRBV11-2 and TRBJ2-3; perhaps D is TRBD1 or TRBD2 (5 bases each). This CDR3 is built from 14 residues. The germline gives CDR1 SGHAT, CDR2 FQNNGV. Between the trimmed V and J ends, which lost 4 bases and 3 bases, there was a span of 11 bases. The CDR3: CASSSWGGTDTQYF. The CDR3 DNA is TGTGCCAGCAGCTCGTGGGGCGGGACAGATACGCAGTATTTT. Using reference TRBV11-2 and TRBJ2-3 for the parts outside the CDR3, the full variable domain is EAGVAQSPRYKIIEKRQSVAFWCNPISGHATLYWYQQILGQGPKLLIQFQNNGVVDDSQLPKDRFSAERLKGVDSTLKIQPAKLEDSAVYLCASSSWGGTDTQYFGPGTRLTVL.